This paragraph covers one TCR beta chain sequence. The data were taken from a study of blood T cell repertoires in COVID-19. In the study overall: Specimens from acute and convalescent COVID-19 originated in the United States, Italy and Spain. In each case, the material was cDNA or gDNA derived from T cells, B-cell-depleted T cells, or PBMCs.

V dropped 4 bases and J dropped 4 bases, with 11 bases sitting between them. This CDR3 contains 14 residues. Germline CDR1 reads WSHSY; CDR2 reads SAAADI. In the authors' methods: Estimation of nucleated cell counts relied on the amplification of reference gene primers. TCRdb's table, derived via immunoSEQ multiplex PCR, lists solely in-frame clones and lacks some. V, J and clone size derive from that table, while D and trimming were established from the DNA sequence. Seen here are approximately 310,000 clones, around nine tenths observed once, and the top ten hold 1%. J is TRBJ2-1 and V is TRBV10-2, with a weak D call TRBD2 (6 bases). The sample comprised peripheral blood. This clonotype was obtained from a man aged 50 to 59 with active or convalescent COVID-19. The CDR3 here is CASSAASAYNEQFF. CDR3 in DNA: TGCGCCAGCAGTGCGGCTAGCGCGTACAATGAGCAGTTCTTC.